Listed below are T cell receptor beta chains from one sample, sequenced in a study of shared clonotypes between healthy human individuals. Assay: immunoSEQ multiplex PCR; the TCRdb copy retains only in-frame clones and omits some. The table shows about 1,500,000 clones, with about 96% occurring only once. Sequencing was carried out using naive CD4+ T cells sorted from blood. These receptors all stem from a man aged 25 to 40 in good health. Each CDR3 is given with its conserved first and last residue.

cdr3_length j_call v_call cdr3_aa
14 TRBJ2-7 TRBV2 CASKGPGFSYEQYF
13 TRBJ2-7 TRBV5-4 CASSSPSTYEQYF
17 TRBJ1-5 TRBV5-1 CASSLEARGLGNQPQHF
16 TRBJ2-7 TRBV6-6 CASSPRTGTSSYEQYF
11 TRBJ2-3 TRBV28 CASSSSRDFSF
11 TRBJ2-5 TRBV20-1 CSARGEETQYF
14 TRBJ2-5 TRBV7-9 CASTEWGTQETQYF
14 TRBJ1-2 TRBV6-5 CASSYSRGGRGYTF
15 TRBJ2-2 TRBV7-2 CASSLFGSRGGELFF
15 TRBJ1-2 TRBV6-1 CASSLVGQQDYGYTF
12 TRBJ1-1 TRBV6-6 CASSQLSTEAFF
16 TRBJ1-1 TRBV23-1 CASSQNKKLMNTEAFF
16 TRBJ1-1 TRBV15 CATSRVIGRGSTEAFF
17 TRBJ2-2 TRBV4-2 CASSQDHSGRAGGELFF
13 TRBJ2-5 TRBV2 CASSNRGRETQYF
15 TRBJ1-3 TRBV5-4 CASSLVGGSGNTIYF
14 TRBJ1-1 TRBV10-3 CAIRAGTENTEAFF
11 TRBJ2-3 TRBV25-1 CASSGLHTQYF
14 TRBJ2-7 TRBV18 CASSPRDGQGEQYF
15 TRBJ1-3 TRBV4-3 CASSLGLSSGNTIYF
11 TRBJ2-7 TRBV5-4 CASRGAYEQYF
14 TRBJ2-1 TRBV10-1 CASSEWKSYNEQFF
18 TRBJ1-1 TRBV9 CASSVASPVPGLGTEAFF
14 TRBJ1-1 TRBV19 CASSARGGNTEAFF
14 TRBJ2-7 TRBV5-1 CASSTTSGTAEQYF
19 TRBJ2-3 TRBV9 CASSVVWKDPQGGTDTQYF
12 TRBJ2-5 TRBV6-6 CASTRGGETQYF
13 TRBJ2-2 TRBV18 CASSPLEAGELFF
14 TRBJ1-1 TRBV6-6 CASSYSGANTEAFF
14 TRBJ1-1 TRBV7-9 CASSVQGATTEAFF
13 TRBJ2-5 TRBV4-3 CASSQDVGGPQYF
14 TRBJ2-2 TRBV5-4 CASSQGQATGELFF
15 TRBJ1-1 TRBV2 CASGGTGLPNTEAFF
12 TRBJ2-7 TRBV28 CASSRTIYEQYF
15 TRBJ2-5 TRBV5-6 CASSLTGQGLGTQYF
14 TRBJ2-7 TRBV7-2 CASSAQGASYEQYF
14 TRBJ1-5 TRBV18 CASSPPGFNQPQHF
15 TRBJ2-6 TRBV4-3 CASSQEGAGANVLTF
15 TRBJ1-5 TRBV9 CASSVDFGINQPQHF
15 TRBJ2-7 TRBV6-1 CASSGPGNYLHEQYF
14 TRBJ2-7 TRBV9 CASSPSGGGHEQYF
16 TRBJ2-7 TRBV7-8 CASSLRGWSFIYEQYF
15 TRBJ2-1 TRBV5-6 CASSTSWSARVEQFF
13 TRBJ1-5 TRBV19 CASSIGGLQPQHF
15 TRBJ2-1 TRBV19 CASSIPGQGERKQFF
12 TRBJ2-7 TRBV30 CAWSGGSYEQYF
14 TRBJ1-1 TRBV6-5 CASSPIGVGTEAFF
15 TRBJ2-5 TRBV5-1 CASSLELGGWETQYF
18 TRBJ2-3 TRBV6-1 CASSEAPRWTGVTDTQYF
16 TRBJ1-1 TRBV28 CASSLGRDRTNTEAFF
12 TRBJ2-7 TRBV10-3 CAINPGQGEQYF
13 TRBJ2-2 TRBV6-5 CASRQGAAGELFF
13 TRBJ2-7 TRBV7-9 CASSLGRAYEQYF
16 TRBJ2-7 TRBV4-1 CASSQEGLAGVNEQYF
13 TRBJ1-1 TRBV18 CASSPNMNTEAFF
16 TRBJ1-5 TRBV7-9 CASSLGTGGANQPQHF
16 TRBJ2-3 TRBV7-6 CASSPGTSGSTDTQYF
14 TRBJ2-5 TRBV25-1 CASSEQRGFETQYF
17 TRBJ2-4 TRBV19 CASSIIFRPVDKNIQYF
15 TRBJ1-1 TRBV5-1 CASSRQGQGNTEAFF